The source of this TCR beta chain is a study of blood T cell repertoires in COVID-19. Study information: The study drew acute and convalescent COVID-19 samples from the United States, Italy and Spain. The analysed material was cDNA or gDNA that came from T cells, B-cell-depleted T cells, or PBMCs.

Original processing notes: How many nucleated cells were present was estimated from reference gene primer amplification. Sequencing was performed with immunoSEQ multiplex PCR; in TCRdb, only in-frame clones are kept and a portion is missing. That table furnishes V, J and clone size, whereas the DNA furnished D and trimming. The sample yields 30,000 to 35,000 clones, 83% seen once. The CDR3 spans 17 residues. A single count supports this clone. The TCR was taken from a man aged 50-59 years with acute or convalescent COVID-19. The sample comprised peripheral blood. V and J are TRBV1 and TRBJ2-1; the table assigns TRBD1, which was not confirmed against the DNA. TRBV1 is a pseudogene locus. CDR3 sequence (DNA): TGCACCAGCAGCCGGGGGACAGGGGGAAAAGACTACAATGAGCAGTTCTTC. Protein product: CTSSRGTGGKDYNEQFF.